This TCR beta chain comes out of a study of shared clonotypes between healthy human individuals (dated by TCRdb to about 2020). Turning to the overall study: The cohort comprised a couple of women and a few men aged 18 to 49 years. For each donor, three plates each were used for CD4 naive and CD4 memory, two plates were used for CD8 naive, and one plate was used for CD8 memory. Between about 0.8 and 9 billion PBMCs per donor were obtained by leukapheresis. Libraries were prepared and TCR repertoires were sequenced by different laboratories using diverse techniques, in order to increase sequencing depth and limit assay-specific biases. Blood TCR repertoires of about five healthy adults were deeply sequenced to estimate repertoire size and the extent of clonotype sharing between individuals. Overall study results and their limits: Approximately 5% of naive CD4, around 3.5% of naive CD8, 2.3% of memory CD4, and 0.4% of memory CD8 clonotypes were shared across a few donors. Larger estimated clonotype richness was generally found for naive subsets than for memory subsets. Only blood was sampled, and tissue TCR repertoires likely differ from those in blood. Incomplete sequencing was indicated by rarefaction of sorted-subset datasets, despite the large sequencing depth. Pairwise subsampling indicated that sequencing depth was expected to affect the degree of clonotype sharing among donors. The genetic and exposure-history diversity represented was limited by the small number of donors. Compared with non-shared clonotypes, clonotypes shared by all four sorted-subset donors had higher generation probabilities.

This clone showed up just once. The clone's antigen remains unknown. Compared with germline, one end of the junction differs, possibly owing to a read error. The donors were healthy, HIV-negative adults who had no recently reported acute infections or vaccinations. Every donor was a Caucasian adult living in Nashville, Tennessee, USA. CD4+ T cells were enriched through magnetic negative selection, after which naive cells were positively selected on CD45RA and the remaining negative fraction served as the memory subset. Blood was obtained by leukapheresis, after which PBMCs were separated by Ficoll-Histopaque density gradient centrifugation and cryopreserved in liquid nitrogen vapor phase. Analytical flow cytometry was used to check the purity and quantity of each magnetically sorted T cell population. Each sorted fraction had its genomic DNA isolated and then quantified by UV absorbance on a Nanodrop 2000c.

Using the deep immunoSEQ assay, multiplex PCR amplified TCR CDR3 regions from genomic DNA. Extracted genomic DNA from each cell subset was spread evenly across all wells of several immunoSEQ 96-well plates, with each plate serving as a replicate. For sorted subsets, roughly 190 ng of genomic DNA, equivalent to 25,000 to 35,000 T cell genomes, went into each replicate PCR. Purified libraries were measured with a Qubit 3.0 fluorometer, size-checked on a Bioanalyzer 2100, and measured again with the KAPA Library Quantification kit. Every immunoSEQ 96-well plate was sequenced on a dedicated single-read 150-cycle Illumina NextSeq 550 flow cell. On the study's bioinformatics: Because only junctional sequences without quality scores were contained in the immunoSEQ output, filtering matching that applied to full-length reads could not be performed. Sequences were annotated with PyIR, a Python wrapper for IgBLAST v1.9, and V/J genes and CDR3 were assigned using IMGT germline references. Any read was removed if the V/J assignment was weak (E-value above 1e-6), the CDR3 was missing, or the read contained stop codons, out-of-frame junctions, or ambiguous translated residues. V3J clonotypes were defined by identical inferred V gene, J gene, and CDR3 amino acid sequence. To compute the percentage overlap between repertoires, the number of shared unique clonotypes was divided by the size of the smaller repertoire. Repertoire richness was assessed with RTK rarefaction, the Chao1 estimator, and Recon v2.1 estimates of unobserved clonotypes. For all TCRbeta clonotypes obtained by the gDNA method from a handful of donors, generation probabilities were computed with OLGA. As stored in TCRdb, this immuneACCESS dataset retains in-frame rearrangements with V and J assigned. A fraction of the clones does not appear; measured against another copy, unresolved V genes explain less than half of the discrepancy, and the remainder lacks a known reason. V and J calls and clone size are given by that table; D and trimming were obtained from the DNA. The sample table records more than 900,000 clones; 78% of these occur just once. The ten largest clones take up roughly 0.62% of the sample.

The germline V gene encodes CDR1 MNHNS and CDR2 SASEGT. From cysteine to phenylalanine, the CDR3 is 14 amino acids long. Only the CDR3 region is kept as DNA, spanning 42 bases read in frame from base 1. The rearranged segments are TRBV6-1 and TRBJ1-4; 9 junctional bases match TRBD1. Sequencing was done on a sample of memory CD4+ T cells from PBMCs. The intended sense of this specimen's cell subset or site label: CD45RA-negative fraction. This sequence was found in a man aged 18 to 35 in good health. Some clones in this sample may be carry-over from other donors' samples. This receptor carries the CDR3 CASSEGTGREKLFF. The DNA is TGTGCCAGCAGCGAAGGGACAGGGCGGGAAAAACTGTTTTTT.